Below are 10 T cell receptor beta chains sequenced from a single sample in a study of CD8 T cells in Susac syndrome. Random hexamers primed reverse transcription of about 0.5 to 1 ug RNA. TCRdb passed the immunoSEQ multiplex PCR reads through MiXCR, listing each CDR3 protein once. The sample carries approximately 210,000 distinct CDR3 sequences, about 96% recorded once. Sequencing used CD4+ T cells from PBMCs. The receptors shown here come from a human donor with multiple sclerosis.

This rearrangement joins TRBV12-3 or TRBV12-4 to TRBJ2-2, with 9 bases aligning to TRBD1. The CDR3 sequence is 16 residues long. With V trimmed by 6 bases and J by 4 bases, 9 bases remained unmatched. The CDR3 reads CASSAGTGTLTGELFF. The CDR3 nucleotides are TGTGCCAGCAGCGCCGGGACAGGGACCCTCACCGGGGAGCTGTTTTTT.

J is TRBJ2-7 and V is TRBV3-1, with 13 bases lining up with TRBD2. From germline, CDR1 is LGHDT and CDR2 YNNKEL (reference sequence). This CDR3 contains 15 residues. The trim removed 6 bases at V and 7 bases at J, leaving 9 bases unmatched. CDR3 bases: TGTGCCAGCAGTGAGACTAGCGGGGGGACCGGGGAGCAGTACTTC. It yields the protein CASSETSGGTGEQYF.

The chain has TRBV7-9 and TRBJ2-7; possibly TRBD2 for D (6 bases). Between the trimmed V and J ends, which lost 3 bases and 3 bases, there was a span of 15 bases. The germline V gene encodes CDR1 SEHNR and CDR2 FQNEAQ (reference sequence). The CDR3 is made up of 15 amino acids. CDR3 coding DNA: TGTGCCAGCAGCTTCCGCGGGCAGGGAGGCTACGAGCAGTACTTC. It specifies CASSFRGQGGYEQYF.

The chain joins TRBV19 to TRBJ1-6, with D unresolved. The CDR3 is 15 residues long. V was cut by 10 bases and J by 9 bases, with 22 bases left in between. Germline values: CDR1 LNHDA, CDR2 SQIVND (reference sequence). The CDR3 is CATSSESLQRSPLHF. In DNA, the CDR3 is TGTGCCACCAGTTCGGAATCTTTGCAACGTTCACCCCTCCACTTT.

CDR3 in amino acids: CSASITGYYGYTF. The CDR3 DNA reads TGCAGTGCTTCCATAACAGGGTACTATGGCTACACCTTC. V usage is TRBV20-1 and J usage is TRBJ1-2, with D possibly TRBD1 on 6 matching bases. The CDR3 spans 13 residues. V lost 5 bases and J lost 3, with 13 bases in between. Germline values: CDR1 DFQATT, CDR2 SNEGSKA (reference sequence).

The V gene is TRBV12-5, the J gene TRBJ2-2; possible D gene TRBD1, 5 bases. Germline CDR1 is LGHNT and CDR2 is FRNRAP. CDR3 length equals 14 residues. V lost 1 base and J 4 bases, leaving 7 bases between the germline ends. The CDR3 nucleotides read TGTGCTAGTGGTTTGGGCAGGGCCACCGGGGAGCTGTTTTTT. Amino acid sequence: CASGLGRATGELFF.

The chain combines TRBV30 with TRBJ1-1; TRBD1 might be the D (5 bases). V was trimmed by 1 base and J by 8 bases, leaving 8 bases between them. CDR1 GTSNPN and CDR2 SVGIG come from the germline V gene (reference sequence). This CDR3 has 11 residues. DNA of the CDR3: TGTGCCTGGAGTGCCGACAGAGAAGCTTTCTTT. The encoded protein is CAWSADREAFF.

CDR3 protein: CSVGRAPTEAFF. The CDR3, as DNA: TGCAGCGTTGGCAGGGCCCCCACTGAAGCTTTCTTT. This sequence joins TRBV29-1 and TRBJ1-1; D is possibly TRBD1 (5 bases). V lost 4 bases and J 4 bases, leaving 10 bases between the germline ends. This CDR3 has 12 residues. Per germline, CDR1 SQVTM and CDR2 ANQGSEA. Looking up the rest from reference TRBV29-1 and TRBJ1-1 gives the full variable domain: SAVISQKPSRDICQRGTSLTIQCQVDSQVTMMFWYRQQPGQSLTLIATANQGSEATYESGFVIDKFPISRPNLTFSTLTVSNMSPEDSSIYLCSVGRAPTEAFFGQGTRLTVV.

The CDR3 DNA reads as TGTGCCAGCAGCTTGAGTGTTTCCGCCTCGAACACCGGGGAGCTGTTTTTT. Translating it yields CASSLSVSASNTGELFF. V is TRBV12-3 or TRBV12-4 and J is TRBJ2-2; no reliable D call. V was shortened by 6 bases and J by 0 bases, with 17 bases between the two germline ends. The CDR3 is 17 amino acids.

The CDR3 region has the DNA TGTGCCAGCGGAGAACCCCCTGACGAGCAGTACTTC. Translating it yields CASGEPPDEQYF. V usage is TRBV12-3 or TRBV12-4 and J usage is TRBJ2-7; no firm D call. Trimming took 8 bases from V and 5 from J, leaving 13 bases between them. The CDR3 covers 12 residues.